This TCR beta chain was sequenced for a study of OX40 agonist ivuxolimab in advanced cancers. Overall study context: Earlier treatment with anti-PD-1, anti-PD-L1 or anti-CTLA-4 was permitted, and roughly 42% had received some.

This table comes from immunoSEQ multiplex PCR, and its TCRdb copy is limited to in-frame clones, with some not included. The top ten clones hold 5.5% to 7% of a sample with approximately 60,000 clones, over 60% of them seen once. Germline CDR1 reads SGDLS; CDR2 reads YYNGEE. The CDR3 spans 16 residues. Unmatched junction bases numbered 8, after V lost 4 bases and J lost 0 bases. Specimen: CD4+ or CD8+ T cells sorted from blood, collected in a trial of the OX40 agonist ivuxolimab. The chain uses TRBV9 and TRBJ2-3, with TRBD1 matching 7 bases. The source is an adult with an advanced solid tumor such as melanoma, head and neck, liver or kidney cancer. CDR3 DNA: TGTGCCAGCAGCACCCCAGGACAGGAAAGCACAGATACGCAGTATTTT. Its protein is CASSTPGQESTDTQYF.